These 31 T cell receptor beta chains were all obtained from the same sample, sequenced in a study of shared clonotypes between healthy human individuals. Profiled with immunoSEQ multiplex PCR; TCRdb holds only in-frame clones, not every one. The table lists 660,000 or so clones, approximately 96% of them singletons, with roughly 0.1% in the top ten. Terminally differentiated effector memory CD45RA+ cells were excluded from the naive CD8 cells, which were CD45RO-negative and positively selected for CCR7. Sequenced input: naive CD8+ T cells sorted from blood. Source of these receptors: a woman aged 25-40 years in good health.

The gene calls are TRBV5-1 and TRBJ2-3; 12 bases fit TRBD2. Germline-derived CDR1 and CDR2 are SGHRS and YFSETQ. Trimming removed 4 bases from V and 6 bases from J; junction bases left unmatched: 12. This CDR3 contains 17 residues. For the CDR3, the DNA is TGCGCCAGCAGCCCCCCCCCTAGCGGGAGGGGGCCGGATACGCAGTATTTT. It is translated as CASSPPPSGRGPDTQYF.

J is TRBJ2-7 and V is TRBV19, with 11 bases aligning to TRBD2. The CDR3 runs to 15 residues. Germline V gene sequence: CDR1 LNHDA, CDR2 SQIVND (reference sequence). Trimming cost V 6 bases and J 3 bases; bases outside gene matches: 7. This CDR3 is CASRNLAGGFYEQYF. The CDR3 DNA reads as TGTGCCAGTAGAAACCTAGCGGGAGGATTCTACGAGCAGTACTTC.

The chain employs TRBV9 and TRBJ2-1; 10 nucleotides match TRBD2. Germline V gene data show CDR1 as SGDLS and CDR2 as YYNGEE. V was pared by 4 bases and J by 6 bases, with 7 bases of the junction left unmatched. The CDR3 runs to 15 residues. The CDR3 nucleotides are TGTGCCAGCAGCTCAAGCGGGAGGGCCCCCAATGAGCAGTTCTTC. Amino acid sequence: CASSSSGRAPNEQFF. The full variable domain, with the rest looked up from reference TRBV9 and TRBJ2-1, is DSGVTQTPKHLITATGQRVTLRCSPRSGDLSVYWYQQSLDQGLQFLIQYYNGEERAKGNILERFSAQQFPDLHSELNLSSLELGDSALYFCASSSSGRAPNEQFFGPGTRLTVL.

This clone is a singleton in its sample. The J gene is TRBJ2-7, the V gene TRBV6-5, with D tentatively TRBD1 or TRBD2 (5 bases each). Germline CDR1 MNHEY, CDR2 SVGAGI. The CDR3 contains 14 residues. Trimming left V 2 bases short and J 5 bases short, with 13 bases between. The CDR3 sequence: CASSYGAGTHEQYF. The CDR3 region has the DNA TGTGCCAGCAGTTACGGGGCAGGGACCCACGAGCAGTACTTC.

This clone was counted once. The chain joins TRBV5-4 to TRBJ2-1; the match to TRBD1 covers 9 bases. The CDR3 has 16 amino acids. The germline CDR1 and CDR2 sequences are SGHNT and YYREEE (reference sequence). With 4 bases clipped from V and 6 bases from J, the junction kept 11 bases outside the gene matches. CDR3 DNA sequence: TGTGCCAGCAGCGGAACAGACAGGGGGACCCCCAATGAGCAGTTCTTC. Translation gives CASSGTDRGTPNEQFF. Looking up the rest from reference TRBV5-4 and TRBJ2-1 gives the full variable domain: ETGVTQSPTHLIKTRGQQVTLRCSSQSGHNTVSWYQQALGQGPQFIFQYYREEENGRGNFPPRFSGLQFPNYSSELNVNALELDDSALYLCASSGTDRGTPNEQFFGPGTRLTVL.

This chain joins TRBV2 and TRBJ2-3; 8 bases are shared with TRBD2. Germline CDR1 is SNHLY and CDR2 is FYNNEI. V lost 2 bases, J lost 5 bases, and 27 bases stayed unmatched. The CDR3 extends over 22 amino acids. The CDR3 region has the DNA TGTGCCAGCAGTGAACGTCCGGGAGGGGAAGTGGGGTCAGCGGGAGTTATAGATACGCAGTATTTT. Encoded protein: CASSERPGGEVGSAGVIDTQYF.

As DNA, the CDR3 is TGTGCCAGCAGCCCACCTTCTGGGGCCAAGGCTGAAGCTTTCTTT. Translating it yields CASSPPSGAKAEAFF. The rearrangement joins TRBV28 to TRBJ1-1; maybe TRBD1 (5 bases). The CDR3 contains 15 residues. Germline CDR1 MDHEN, CDR2 SYDVKM. The V end was cut by 6 bases, the J end by 6 bases, with 20 bases between.

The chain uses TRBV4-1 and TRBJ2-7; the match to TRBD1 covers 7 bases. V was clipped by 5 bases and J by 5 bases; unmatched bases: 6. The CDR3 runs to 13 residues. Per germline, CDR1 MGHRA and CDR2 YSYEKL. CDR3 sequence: CASSIWTGHEQYF. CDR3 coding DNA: TGCGCCAGCAGCATATGGACAGGACACGAGCAGTACTTC.

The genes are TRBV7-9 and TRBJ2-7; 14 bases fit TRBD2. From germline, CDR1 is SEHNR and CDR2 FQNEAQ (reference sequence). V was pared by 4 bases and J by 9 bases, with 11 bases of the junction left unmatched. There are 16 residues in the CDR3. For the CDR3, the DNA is TGTGCCAGCAGCTCCGGACTAGCGGGAGGACCCACTACGCAGTACTTC. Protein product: CASSSGLAGGPTTQYF.

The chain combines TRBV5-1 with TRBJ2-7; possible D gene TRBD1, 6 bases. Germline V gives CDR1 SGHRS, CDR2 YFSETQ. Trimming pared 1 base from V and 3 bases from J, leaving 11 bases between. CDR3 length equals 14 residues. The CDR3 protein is CASSLKDSRYEQYF. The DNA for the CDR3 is TGCGCCAGCAGCTTGAAGGACAGCCGCTACGAGCAGTACTTC.

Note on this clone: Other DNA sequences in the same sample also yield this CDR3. The CDR3 region has the DNA TGTGCCAGCAGTCTAACCTCCTACGAGCAGTACTTC. This codes for CASSLTSYEQYF. The chain is built from TRBV2 and TRBJ2-7; D unresolved. Trimming pared 5 bases from V and 0 bases from J, leaving 5 bases between. CDR1 and CDR2 (germline): SNHLY, FYNNEI. The CDR3 has 12 residues.

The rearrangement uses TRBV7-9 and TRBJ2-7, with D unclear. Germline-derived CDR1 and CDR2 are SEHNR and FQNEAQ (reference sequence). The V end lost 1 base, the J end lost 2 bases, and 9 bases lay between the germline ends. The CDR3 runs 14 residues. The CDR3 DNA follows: TGTGCCAGCAGCTTAGTCGCCAGAACCTACGAGCAGTACTTC. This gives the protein CASSLVARTYEQYF.

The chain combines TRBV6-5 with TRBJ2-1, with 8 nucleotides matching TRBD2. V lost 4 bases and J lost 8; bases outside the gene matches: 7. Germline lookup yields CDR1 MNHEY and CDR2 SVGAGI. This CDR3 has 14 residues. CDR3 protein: CASSFGTRVDEQFF. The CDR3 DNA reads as TGTGCCAGCAGTTTCGGGACTAGGGTTGATGAGCAGTTCTTC.

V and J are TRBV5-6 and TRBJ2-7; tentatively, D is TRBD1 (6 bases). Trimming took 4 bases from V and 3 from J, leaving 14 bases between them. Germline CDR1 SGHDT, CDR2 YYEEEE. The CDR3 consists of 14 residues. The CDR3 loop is CASSAGTTGYEQYF. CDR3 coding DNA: TGTGCCAGCAGCGCTGGGACAACCGGCTACGAGCAGTACTTC.

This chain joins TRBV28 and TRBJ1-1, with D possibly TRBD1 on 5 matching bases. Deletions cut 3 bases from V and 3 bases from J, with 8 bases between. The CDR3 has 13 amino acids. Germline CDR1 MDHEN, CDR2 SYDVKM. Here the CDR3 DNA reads TGTGCCAGCAGTTTGGACACCTACACTGAAGCTTTCTTT. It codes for CASSLDTYTEAFF.

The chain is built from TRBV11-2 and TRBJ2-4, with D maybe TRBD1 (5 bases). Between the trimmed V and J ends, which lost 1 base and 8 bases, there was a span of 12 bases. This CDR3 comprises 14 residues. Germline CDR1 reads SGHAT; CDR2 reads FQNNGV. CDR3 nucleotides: TGTGCCAGCAGCTTAGGTTACAGGTCTGACATTCAGTACTTC. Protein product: CASSLGYRSDIQYF. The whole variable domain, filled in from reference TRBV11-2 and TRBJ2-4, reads EAGVAQSPRYKIIEKRQSVAFWCNPISGHATLYWYQQILGQGPKLLIQFQNNGVVDDSQLPKDRFSAERLKGVDSTLKIQPAKLEDSAVYLCASSLGYRSDIQYFGAGTRLSVL.

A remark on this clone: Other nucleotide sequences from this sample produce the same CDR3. The CDR3 nucleotides read TGTGCCAGCAGTTTAACGGGAAACTACGAGCAGTACTTC. Amino acids: CASSLTGNYEQYF. This rearrangement joins TRBV27 to TRBJ2-7, with D possibly being TRBD2 (5 bases). CDR1 is MNHEY and CDR2 is SMNVEV in the germline V gene (reference sequence). V lost 2 bases and J 3 bases, leaving 8 bases between the germline ends. The CDR3 loop spans 13 amino acids.

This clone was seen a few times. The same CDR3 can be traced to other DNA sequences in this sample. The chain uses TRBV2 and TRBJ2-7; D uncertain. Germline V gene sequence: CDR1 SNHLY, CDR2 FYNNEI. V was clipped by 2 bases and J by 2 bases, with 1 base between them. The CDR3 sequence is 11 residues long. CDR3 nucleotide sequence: TGTGCCAGCAGTGAAACCTACGAGCAGTACTTC. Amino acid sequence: CASSETYEQYF.

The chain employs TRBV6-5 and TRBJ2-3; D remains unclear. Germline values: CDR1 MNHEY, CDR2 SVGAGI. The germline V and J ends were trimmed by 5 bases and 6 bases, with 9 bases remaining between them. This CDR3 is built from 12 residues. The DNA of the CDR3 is TGTGCCAGCAGTCCCCCGGGTGATACGCAGTATTTT. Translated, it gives CASSPPGDTQYF.

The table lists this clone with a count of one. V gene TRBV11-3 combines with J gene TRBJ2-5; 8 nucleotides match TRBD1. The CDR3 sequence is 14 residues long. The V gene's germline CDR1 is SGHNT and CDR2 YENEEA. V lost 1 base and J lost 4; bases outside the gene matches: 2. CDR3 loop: CASSLVQGGETQYF. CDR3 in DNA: TGTGCCAGCAGCTTAGTACAGGGGGGAGAGACCCAGTACTTC.

The CDR3 protein is CSVIDREVYEQYF. In DNA, the CDR3 is TGCAGCGTGATCGACAGGGAGGTCTACGAGCAGTACTTC. This rearrangement joins TRBV29-1 to TRBJ2-7; maybe TRBD1 (7 bases). Per germline, CDR1 SQVTM and CDR2 ANQGSEA. The CDR3 runs 13 residues. V lost 6 bases and J 3 bases, leaving 15 bases between the germline ends.

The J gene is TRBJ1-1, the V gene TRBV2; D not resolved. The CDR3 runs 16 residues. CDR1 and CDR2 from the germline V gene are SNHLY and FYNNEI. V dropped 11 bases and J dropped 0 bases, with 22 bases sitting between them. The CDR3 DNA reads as TGTGCCTCGACCACTGGACCCCCGTTCATGAACACTGAAGCTTTCTTT. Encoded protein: CASTTGPPFMNTEAFF.

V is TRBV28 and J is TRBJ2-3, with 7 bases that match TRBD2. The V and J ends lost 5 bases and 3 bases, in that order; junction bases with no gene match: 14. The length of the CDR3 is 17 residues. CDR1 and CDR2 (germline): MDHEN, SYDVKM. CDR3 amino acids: CASSTLGAGDTTDTQYF. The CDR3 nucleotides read TGTGCCAGCAGTACCCTGGGCGCGGGAGATACAACAGATACGCAGTATTTT.

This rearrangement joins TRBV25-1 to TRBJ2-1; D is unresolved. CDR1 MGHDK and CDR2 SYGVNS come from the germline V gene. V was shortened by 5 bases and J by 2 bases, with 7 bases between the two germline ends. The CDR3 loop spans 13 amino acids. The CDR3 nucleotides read TGTGCCAGCAGTCTGGCCGCCTACAATGAGCAGTTCTTC. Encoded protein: CASSLAAYNEQFF.

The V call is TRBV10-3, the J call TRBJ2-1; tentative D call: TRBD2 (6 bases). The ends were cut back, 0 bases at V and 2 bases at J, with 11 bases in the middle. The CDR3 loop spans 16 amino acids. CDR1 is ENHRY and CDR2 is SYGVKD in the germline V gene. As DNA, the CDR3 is TGTGCCATCAGTGAGTCGGAGGGAGGCCCCTACAATGAGCAGTTCTTC. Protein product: CAISESEGGPYNEQFF.

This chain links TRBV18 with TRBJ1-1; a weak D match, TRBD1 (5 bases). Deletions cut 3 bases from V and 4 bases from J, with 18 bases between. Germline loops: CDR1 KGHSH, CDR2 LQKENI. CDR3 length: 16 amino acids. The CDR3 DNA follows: TGTGCCAGCTCACCCTCAGGGTCAGCGGGCGTCACTGAAGCTTTCTTT. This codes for CASSPSGSAGVTEAFF.

Written as DNA, the CDR3 is TGTGCCAGCAGCTTGCGGCCAGGCCGAACTAATGAAAAACTGTTTTTT. Amino acids: CASSLRPGRTNEKLFF. The V gene is TRBV5-6, the J gene TRBJ1-4; D gene unclear. The V end was cut by 1 base, the J end by 1 base, with 11 bases between. The germline CDR1 and CDR2 sequences are SGHDT and YYEEEE. The CDR3 consists of 16 residues. Looking up the rest from reference TRBV5-6 and TRBJ1-4 gives the full variable domain: DAGVTQSPTHLIKTRGQQVTLRCSPKSGHDTVSWYQQALGQGPQFIFQYYEEEERQRGNFPDRFSGHQFPNYSSELNVNALLLGDSALYLCASSLRPGRTNEKLFFGSGTQLSVL.

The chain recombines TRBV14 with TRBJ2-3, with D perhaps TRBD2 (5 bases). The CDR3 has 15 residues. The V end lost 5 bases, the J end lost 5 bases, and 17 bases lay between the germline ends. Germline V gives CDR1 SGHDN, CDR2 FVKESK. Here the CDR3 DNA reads TGTGCCAGCAGCGCTACTGTGACGGAGGAAGATACGCAGTATTTT. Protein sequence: CASSATVTEEDTQYF.

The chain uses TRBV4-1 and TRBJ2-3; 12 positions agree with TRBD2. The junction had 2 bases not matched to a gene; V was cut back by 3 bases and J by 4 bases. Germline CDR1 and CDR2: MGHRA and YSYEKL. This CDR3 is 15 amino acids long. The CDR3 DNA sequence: TGCGCCAGCAGCCAGACTAGCGGGAGTGCAGATACGCAGTATTTT. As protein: CASSQTSGSADTQYF.

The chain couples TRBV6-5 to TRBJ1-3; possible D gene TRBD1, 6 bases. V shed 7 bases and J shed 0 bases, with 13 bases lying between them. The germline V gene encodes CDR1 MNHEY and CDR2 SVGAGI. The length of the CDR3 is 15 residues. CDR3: CASTSGQFSGNTIYF. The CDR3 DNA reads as TGTGCCAGCACATCAGGACAGTTCTCTGGAAACACCATATATTTT.

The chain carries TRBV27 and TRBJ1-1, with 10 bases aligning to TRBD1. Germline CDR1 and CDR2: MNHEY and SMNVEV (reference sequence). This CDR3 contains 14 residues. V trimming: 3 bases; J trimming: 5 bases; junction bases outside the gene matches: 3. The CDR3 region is CASSLGQGMTEAFF. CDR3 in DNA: TGTGCCAGCAGTTTGGGACAGGGGATGACTGAAGCTTTCTTT.